This T cell receptor beta chain comes out of a study of T cells after yellow fever vaccination. General study points: The study noted that FACS-sorted repertoires could contain abundant clonotypes contaminating from the bulk population.

TCRdb called the 5' RACE reads again in MiXCR, with one record for every CDR3 protein. This table holds 150,000 or so distinct CDR3 sequences, 6.6% found once. This CDR3 contains 17 residues. Germline V gene sequence: CDR1 DFQATT, CDR2 SNEGSKA (reference sequence). This clonotype was detected once. Its target is not known. A read error may produce the germline difference seen at one junction end. V is TRBV20-1 and J is TRBJ1-1; TRBD1 matches 7 bases. Sequencing used CD4+ T cells sorted from PBMCs, obtained 10 days after the yellow fever booster vaccination. This TCR was sampled from a man aged 25 to 40 who received the YFV17D yellow fever vaccine. In DNA form, the CDR3 reads TGCAGTGCTAGAGATGGAGGGCCAGGGGGTTTCGACACTGCAGCTTTCTTT. Translation gives CSARDGGPGGFDTAAFF.